This TCR beta chain was captured by sequencing in a study of identifying expanded T cells in peripheral blood. Study results and caveats: About 1.2 clones differed between technical replicates, versus roughly 16 and 20 over time.

Sequencing was performed with immunoSEQ multiplex PCR; in TCRdb, only in-frame clones are kept and a portion is missing. Among about 110,000 clones listed, 80% to 90% were seen once. The CDR3 has 14 residues. Trimming removed 5 bases from V and 3 bases from J; junction bases left unmatched: 6. Germline CDR1 and CDR2: PRHDT and FYEKMQ (reference sequence). Of note for this clone: Its antigen is not known.

J is TRBJ2-7 and V is TRBV13; the match to TRBD1 covers 8 bases. The sequence derives from a person between 18 and 75 years old in good health. Sequenced material: blood. As DNA, the CDR3 is TGTGCCAGCAGCCTCCCAGACAGGGGCTACGAGCAGTACTTC. Protein sequence: CASSLPDRGYEQYF. The full variable domain, its missing parts supplied by reference TRBV13 and TRBJ2-7, is AAGVIQSPRHLIKEKRETATLKCYPIPRHDTVYWYQQGPGQDPQFLISFYEKMQSDKGSIPDRFSAQQFSDYHSELNMSSLELGDSALYFCASSLPDRGYEQYFGPGTRLTVT.